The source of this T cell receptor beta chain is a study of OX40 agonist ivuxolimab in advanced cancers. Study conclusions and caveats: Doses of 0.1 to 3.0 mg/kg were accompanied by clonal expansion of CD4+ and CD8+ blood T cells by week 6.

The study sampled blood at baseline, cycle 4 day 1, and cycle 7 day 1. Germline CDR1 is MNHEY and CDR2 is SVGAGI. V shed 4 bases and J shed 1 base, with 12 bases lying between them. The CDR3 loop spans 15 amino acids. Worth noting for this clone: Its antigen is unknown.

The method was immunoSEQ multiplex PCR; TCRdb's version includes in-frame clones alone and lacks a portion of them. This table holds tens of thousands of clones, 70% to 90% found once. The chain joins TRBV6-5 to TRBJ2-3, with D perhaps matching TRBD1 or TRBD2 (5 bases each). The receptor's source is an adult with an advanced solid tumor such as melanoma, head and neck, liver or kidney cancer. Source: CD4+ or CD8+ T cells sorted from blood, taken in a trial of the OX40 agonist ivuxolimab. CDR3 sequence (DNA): TGTGCCAGCAGTTTGGGGGTACTCGGCACAGATACGCAGTATTTT. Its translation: CASSLGVLGTDTQYF.